This is a list of T cell receptor beta chains from one sample in a study of shared clonotypes between healthy human individuals. Data came from immunoSEQ multiplex PCR; TCRdb stores just in-frame clones and leaves some out. The sample holds approximately 810,000 clones, 90% to 95% seen once. The sample taken for sequencing was naive CD8+ T cells sorted from blood. These receptors were taken from a man younger than 45 in good health. Both conserved end residues are part of each CDR3. Fields, in order: CDR3 DNA, CDR3 protein, D gene, V gene, clone size, J gene. The D gene is left open where the match is weak. Size is stated for part of the rows, as once, few or many counts, or as a class when the clone is expanded.

DNA: TGTGCCAGCAGGGGGACAGTCTCCTACAATGAGCAGTTCTTC; CDR3: CASRGTVSYNEQFF; D: TRBD1; V: TRBV28; size: NA; J: TRBJ2-1
DNA: TGTGCCTGGAGCGCACAGGGGATTACTGAAGCTTTCTTT; CDR3: CAWSAQGITEAFF; D: TRBD1; V: TRBV30; size: NA; J: TRBJ1-1
DNA: TGTGCCAGCCGGACAGGGCCGAATGAGCAGTTCTTC; CDR3: CASRTGPNEQFF; D: TRBD1; V: TRBV19; size: once; J: TRBJ2-1
DNA: TGTGCCAGCAGCTCGACTAGCGGGAGGGCAGGCGGGGAGCTGTTTTTT; CDR3: CASSSTSGRAGGELFF; D: TRBD2; V: TRBV7-6; size: NA; J: TRBJ2-2
DNA: TGTGCCAGCAGCCCCTTTGATACCGGGGAGCTGTTTTTT; CDR3: CASSPFDTGELFF; D: NA; V: TRBV6-6; size: NA; J: TRBJ2-2
DNA: TGTGCCAGCAGTGACCGTGGCAGGGGATTTCATCAGCCCCAGCATTTT; CDR3: CASSDRGRGFHQPQHF; D: NA; V: TRBV2; size: NA; J: TRBJ1-5
DNA: TGTGCCAGCTCGCCAACAGGCAGCGGGGAGCTGTTTTTT; CDR3: CASSPTGSGELFF; D: NA; V: TRBV18; size: few; J: TRBJ2-2
DNA: TGTGCCAGTAGCCTCGGGACAGGGGGGCACGAGCAGTACTTC; CDR3: CASSLGTGGHEQYF; D: TRBD1; V: TRBV19; size: NA; J: TRBJ2-7
DNA: TGCGCCAGCAGCCCGACCCAGCAAATACAAGAGACCCAGTACTTC; CDR3: CASSPTQQIQETQYF; D: NA; V: TRBV4-1; size: NA; J: TRBJ2-5
DNA: TGTGCCAGCAGCTGGCTAGGACAGGGAGGGAAATCCTACGAGCAGTACTTC; CDR3: CASSWLGQGGKSYEQYF; D: NA; V: TRBV7-6; size: NA; J: TRBJ2-7
DNA: TGTGCCAGCAGCCAAGATGGGTACGAGCAGTACTTC; CDR3: CASSQDGYEQYF; D: NA; V: TRBV14; size: NA; J: TRBJ2-7
DNA: TGCGCCAGCAGCCAAGATGGGAATTGGCACTATGGCTACACCTTC; CDR3: CASSQDGNWHYGYTF; D: NA; V: TRBV4-3; size: NA; J: TRBJ1-2
DNA: TGTGCCAGCAGCTTAGGGCAGAGCAATCAGCCCCAGCATTTT; CDR3: CASSLGQSNQPQHF; D: NA; V: TRBV7-2; size: NA; J: TRBJ1-5
DNA: TGTGCCAGCTCGGGAGGTAGGGACGACTGCCCCTACGAGCAGTACTTC; CDR3: CASSGGRDDCPYEQYF; D: NA; V: TRBV21-1; size: NA; J: TRBJ2-7
DNA: TGCGCCAGCAGCTTGCTCGACAGGGGCACTTTTGAGCCCCAGCATTTT; CDR3: CASSLLDRGTFEPQHF; D: TRBD1; V: TRBV5-1; size: once; J: TRBJ1-5
DNA: TGCAGCGTTGAAGGAGTGCGGGCGGATACGCAGTATTTT; CDR3: CSVEGVRADTQYF; D: NA; V: TRBV29-1; size: NA; J: TRBJ2-3
DNA: TGTGCCATCAGTGAACTCAGACAGGGGGCAAGCACAGATACGCAGTATTTT; CDR3: CAISELRQGASTDTQYF; D: TRBD1; V: TRBV10-3; size: NA; J: TRBJ2-3
DNA: TGTGCCAGCAGCTTGTTGAACAATGAGCAGTTCTTC; CDR3: CASSLLNNEQFF; D: NA; V: TRBV5-4; size: NA; J: TRBJ2-1
DNA: TGTGCCATCAGTGACGCCAACCAGGGAGTCGAGACCCAGTACTTC; CDR3: CAISDANQGVETQYF; D: NA; V: TRBV10-3; size: once; J: TRBJ2-5
DNA: TGTGCCAGCAGCGGTAGCGGGAGGGCCCCTTCCTATAGCGATGAGCAGTTCTTC; CDR3: CASSGSGRAPSYSDEQFF; D: TRBD2; V: TRBV9; size: NA; J: TRBJ2-1
DNA: TGTGCCAGCAGTTCAGAGGTGAGACCGAACACTGAAGCTTTCTTT; CDR3: CASSSEVRPNTEAFF; D: NA; V: TRBV6-1; size: NA; J: TRBJ1-1
DNA: TGCAGCGTTGGCGGCAGGGGGCTTAACTACGAGCAGTACTTC; CDR3: CSVGGRGLNYEQYF; D: TRBD1; V: TRBV29-1; size: NA; J: TRBJ2-7
DNA: TGTGCCATCAGTGAGTCGAGCGGGGGGAACACCGGGGAGCTGTTTTTT; CDR3: CAISESSGGNTGELFF; D: TRBD2; V: TRBV10-3; size: NA; J: TRBJ2-2
DNA: TGTGCCAGCAGCCCTCCGACTAGCGGGAGTTATAATGAGCAGTTCTTC; CDR3: CASSPPTSGSYNEQFF; D: TRBD2; V: TRBV9; size: NA; J: TRBJ2-1
DNA: TGCGCCAGCAGCTCCGGCGGGACAGGGGCCTCTGTCGAGCAGTTCTTC; CDR3: CASSSGGTGASVEQFF; D: TRBD1; V: TRBV5-1; size: NA; J: TRBJ2-1
DNA: TGTGCCAGCAGCCCTGGACAGGGGGCCCACGAGCAGTACTTC; CDR3: CASSPGQGAHEQYF; D: TRBD1; V: TRBV4-2; size: NA; J: TRBJ2-7
DNA: TGTGCCACCGTTGAAGCTTTCTTT; CDR3: CATVEAFF; D: NA; V: TRBV6-1; size: NA; J: TRBJ1-1
DNA: TGTGCCAGCTCACCGACTAGCGGGGAAAGCTCCTACGAGCAGTACTTC; CDR3: CASSPTSGESSYEQYF; D: TRBD2; V: TRBV18; size: NA; J: TRBJ2-7
DNA: TGCAGCGTTGGACGGCGGGGGAATTACAATGAGCAGTTCTTC; CDR3: CSVGRRGNYNEQFF; D: TRBD2; V: TRBV29-1; size: NA; J: TRBJ2-1
DNA: TGCGCCAGCAGCCAAGGGTTCTTGGAGACCCAGTACTTC; CDR3: CASSQGFLETQYF; D: NA; V: TRBV4-1; size: NA; J: TRBJ2-5
DNA: TGTGCCAGCGACGACAACGGACAGGGGACCTACGAGCAGTACTTC; CDR3: CASDDNGQGTYEQYF; D: TRBD1; V: TRBV2; size: NA; J: TRBJ2-7
DNA: TGTGCCAGCAGCTTTGGCGGAGATACGCAGTATTTT; CDR3: CASSFGGDTQYF; D: NA; V: TRBV7-8; size: NA; J: TRBJ2-3
DNA: TGTGCCAGCAGCAGCCTAGCGGGCGGTTGGGACGAGCAGTACTTC; CDR3: CASSSLAGGWDEQYF; D: TRBD2; V: TRBV6-1; size: few; J: TRBJ2-7
DNA: TGTGCCAGCAGTGGGGACAGGGGCGGCGTTACTAATGAAAAACTGTTTTTT; CDR3: CASSGDRGGVTNEKLFF; D: TRBD1; V: TRBV2; size: once; J: TRBJ1-4
DNA: TGTGCCAGCAGTCCCCTGGGGACTAATGAAAAACTGTTTTTT; CDR3: CASSPLGTNEKLFF; D: NA; V: TRBV27; size: NA; J: TRBJ1-4
DNA: TGTGCCAGTAGTATAGAACAGAATAATGAGCAGTTCTTC; CDR3: CASSIEQNNEQFF; D: NA; V: TRBV19; size: NA; J: TRBJ2-1
DNA: TGTGCCATCAGGGTCAGGGTGAACACTGAAGCTTTCTTT; CDR3: CAIRVRVNTEAFF; D: NA; V: TRBV10-3; size: NA; J: TRBJ1-1
DNA: TGTGCCAGCAGTTTAGAGGCCGGGACAGGGCAGCATGGCTACACCTTC; CDR3: CASSLEAGTGQHGYTF; D: TRBD1; V: TRBV28; size: NA; J: TRBJ1-2
DNA: TGTGCCAGCAGCTTTAAGGACGGCTACGAGCAGTACTTC; CDR3: CASSFKDGYEQYF; D: NA; V: TRBV5-4; size: NA; J: TRBJ2-7
DNA: TGTGCCAGCTCACCAGGGCTCGAGCAGTACTTC; CDR3: CASSPGLEQYF; D: NA; V: TRBV18; size: NA; J: TRBJ2-7
DNA: TGTGCCAGCAGCTTAGGGAGATTGAACACTGAAGCTTTCTTT; CDR3: CASSLGRLNTEAFF; D: NA; V: TRBV11-2; size: NA; J: TRBJ1-1
DNA: TGTGCCAGTTCTAGCGGGGGGAACAATGAGCAGTTCTTC; CDR3: CASSSGGNNEQFF; D: TRBD2; V: TRBV13; size: NA; J: TRBJ2-1
DNA: TGTGCCAGCAGCCCACCTTTAGCGGGAGACAGGGGAGAGACCCAGTACTTC; CDR3: CASSPPLAGDRGETQYF; D: NA; V: TRBV13; size: many; J: TRBJ2-5
DNA: TGTGCCAGCAGTGAAAACGGACAGGGTAAAGCCAAAAACATTCAGTACTTC; CDR3: CASSENGQGKAKNIQYF; D: TRBD1; V: TRBV25-1; size: NA; J: TRBJ2-4
DNA: TGTGCCAGCAGCAGGACAGGGACCGGGGAGCTGTTTTTT; CDR3: CASSRTGTGELFF; D: TRBD1; V: TRBV7-6; size: NA; J: TRBJ2-2